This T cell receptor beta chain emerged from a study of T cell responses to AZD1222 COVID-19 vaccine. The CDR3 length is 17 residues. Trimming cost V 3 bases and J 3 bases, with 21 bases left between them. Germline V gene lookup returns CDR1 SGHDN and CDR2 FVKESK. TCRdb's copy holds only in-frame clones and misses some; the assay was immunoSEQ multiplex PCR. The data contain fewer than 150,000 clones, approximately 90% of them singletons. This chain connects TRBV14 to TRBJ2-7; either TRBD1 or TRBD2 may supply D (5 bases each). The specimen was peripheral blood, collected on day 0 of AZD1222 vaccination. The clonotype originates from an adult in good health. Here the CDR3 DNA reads TGTGCCAGCAGCCATAAAACCCGAGGGGCACAGCTCTACGAGCAGTACTTC. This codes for CASSHKTRGAQLYEQYF. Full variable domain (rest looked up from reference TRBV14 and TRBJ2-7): EAGVTQFPSHSVIEKGQTVTLRCDPISGHDNLYWYRRVMGKEIKFLLHFVKESKQDESGMPNNRFLAERTGGTYSTLKVQPAELEDSGVYFCASSHKTRGAQLYEQYFGPGTRLTVT.